This T cell receptor (beta chain) was retrieved from a study of identifying expanded T cells in peripheral blood. Study outcomes and limitations: About 1.2 clones differed between technical replicates, versus approximately 17 and 20 over time. Across healthy donors, higher total template counts meant significantly greater approximately two-week count variance.

Germline V gene data show CDR1 as SGHTA and CDR2 as FQGNSA. The CDR3 spans 13 residues. The V gene lost 5 bases and the J gene lost 0 bases, with 6 bases spanning the gap. As to this clone: Its target is not known.

This table comes from immunoSEQ multiplex PCR, and its TCRdb copy is limited to in-frame clones, with some not included. The sample carries more than 85,000 clones, roughly 88% recorded once. Sequencing used blood. The origin of this receptor is a person aged 18 to 75 in good health. The J gene is TRBJ2-3, the V gene TRBV7-2; D is unresolved. CDR3 in DNA: TGTGCCAGCAGCCCGGACAGCACAGATACGCAGTATTTT. Its protein is CASSPDSTDTQYF.